These 22 T cell receptor beta chains came from one sample sequenced in a study of T-cell reconstitution after alpha-beta-depleted transplantation in children. A TCRbeta library incorporating unique molecular identifiers was prepared. TCRdb re-analysed the PCR reads in MiXCR, keeping a single row per CDR3 protein. The sample includes approximately 800,000 distinct CDR3 sequences, under 20% of them seen just once. The sample was PBMCs, mostly from graft donor cells, taken 360 days after TCRalphabeta/CD19-depleted stem cell transplant. The receptor source for this set is a male patient younger than 18 who had a stem cell transplant for acute lymphoblastic leukemia, so the T cells may come from the graft donor.

This chain links TRBV5-5 with TRBJ2-3; no definite D call. The CDR3 consists of 14 residues. The germline V gene encodes CDR1 SGHKS and CDR2 YYEKEE (reference sequence). Trimming took 0 bases from V and 5 from J, leaving 10 bases between them. The CDR3 here is CASSLGGFGDTQYF. CDR3 nucleotides: TGTGCCAGCAGCTTGGGGGGATTCGGAGATACGCAGTATTTT.

The V gene is TRBV4-1, the J gene TRBJ2-3; TRBD2 matches 12 bases. The CDR3 spans 16 residues. Looked up from germline, CDR1 is MGHRA and CDR2 is YSYEKL. Losses at the gene ends were 3 bases for V and 7 bases for J; bases not matched to a gene: 8. CDR3 region: CASSHSSGRGRYTQYF. CDR3 DNA sequence: TGCGCCAGCAGCCATTCTAGCGGGAGGGGAAGATATACGCAGTATTTT.

This clonotype was detected only a few times. The J gene is TRBJ2-3, the V gene TRBV4-2; TRBD2 aligns across 10 bases. CDR1 LGHNA and CDR2 YNFKEQ come from the germline V gene. The CDR3 sequence is 17 residues long. V shed 0 bases, J shed 4 bases, and the junction held 7 bases outside the gene matches. The CDR3 here is CASSQEMLAGAADTQYF. Here the CDR3 DNA reads TGTGCCAGCAGCCAAGAGATGCTAGCGGGAGCCGCAGATACGCAGTATTTT.

This clonotype was observed a handful of times. CDR3 sequence: CATSRAGGGETQYF. For the CDR3, the DNA is TGTGCCACCAGTCGGGCGGGAGGGGGAGAGACCCAGTACTTC. The chain couples TRBV24-1 to TRBJ2-5, with 9 bases identical to TRBD2. V gave up 6 bases and J gave up 4 bases; unmatched junction bases: 5. Germline loops: CDR1 KGHDR, CDR2 SFDVKD. The CDR3 consists of 14 residues.

The chain employs TRBV5-1 and TRBJ2-3; D is possibly TRBD1 or TRBD2 (7 bases each). This CDR3 comprises 17 residues. Trimming removed 4 bases from V and 3 bases from J, with 21 bases in between. CDR1 and CDR2 (germline): SGHRS, YFSETQ. The CDR3 DNA follows: TGCGCCAGCAGCCTAGTCCCGACAGGGAGGGGAACAGATACGCAGTATTTT. Translating gives CASSLVPTGRGTDTQYF.

This clonotype came up a few times. This sequence joins TRBV27 and TRBJ2-7; 8 bases align to TRBD2. The CDR3 is 17 amino acids. The trim removed 0 bases at V and 1 base at J, leaving 8 bases unmatched. The germline CDR1 and CDR2 sequences are MNHEY and SMNVEV (reference sequence). The chain's CDR3 is CASSLSTLGGGSYEQYF. CDR3 DNA sequence: TGTGCCAGCAGTTTATCGACACTGGGCGGGGGGTCCTACGAGCAGTACTTC.

This chain links TRBV11-2 with TRBJ2-2; 7 bases line up with TRBD1. The ends lost 5 bases at V and 4 bases at J; junction bases unmatched: 7. This CDR3 contains 15 residues. Germline V gene lookup returns CDR1 SGHAT and CDR2 FQNNGV. CDR3 loop: CASSPGTASTGELFF. Written as DNA, the CDR3 is TGTGCCAGCAGCCCGGGGACAGCATCCACCGGGGAGCTGTTTTTT.

This chain uses TRBV6-5 with TRBJ2-5; no firm D call. CDR3 size: 13 residues. The V and J ends lost 2 bases and 0 bases respectively, with 4 bases between them. CDR1 is MNHEY and CDR2 is SVGAGI in the germline V gene. CDR3 nucleotides: TGTGCCAGCAGTTACCGACACCAAGAGACCCAGTACTTC. It translates to CASSYRHQETQYF.

A few counts support this clonotype. The chain recombines TRBV6-5 with TRBJ2-1, with TRBD2 as a possible D gene (5 bases). V lost 2 bases and J 4 bases, leaving 21 bases between the germline ends. The germline gives CDR1 MNHEY, CDR2 SVGAGI. CDR3 size: 18 residues. CDR3 loop: CASSYGPGSSARYNEQFF. DNA for the CDR3: TGTGCCAGCAGTTACGGGCCGGGATCTAGTGCGCGGTACAATGAGCAGTTCTTC.

The rearrangement joins TRBV9 to TRBJ2-5, with D hard to call. Trimming removed 4 bases at V and 4 bases at J, with 8 bases between. The CDR3 totals 12 residues. Per the germline V gene, CDR1 is SGDLS and CDR2 is YYNGEE. As DNA, the CDR3 is TGTGCCAGCAGCAACCCTAGAGAGACCCAGTACTTC. It encodes CASSNPRETQYF.

This clonotype was seen at least ten times. The V call is TRBV4-1, the J call TRBJ2-3; 13 nucleotides line up with TRBD2. From germline, CDR1 is MGHRA and CDR2 YSYEKL. The CDR3 is made up of 16 amino acids. The V segment lost 4 bases and the J segment 2 bases; nucleotides outside the gene matches: 3. As DNA, the CDR3 is TGCGCCAGCAGCCGTGGGACTAGCGGGAACACAGATACGCAGTATTTT. It codes for CASSRGTSGNTDTQYF.

The V and J genes are TRBV6-6 and TRBJ2-5, with D possibly matching TRBD2 (5 bases). CDR1 is MNHNY and CDR2 is SVGAGI in the germline V gene (reference sequence). V dropped 2 bases and J dropped 9 bases, with 10 bases sitting between them. This CDR3 contains 12 residues. CDR3 nucleotide sequence: TGTGCCAGCAGTTACGGTGGGGAGCCCCAGTACTTC. Amino acid sequence: CASSYGGEPQYF.

This clonotype was seen once. In DNA form, the CDR3 reads TGTGCCAGCTCACCACCGGCGAGCTCCTACGAGCAGTACTTC. Amino acid sequence: CASSPPASSYEQYF. The genes are TRBV18 and TRBJ2-7; D not resolved. Per germline, CDR1 KGHSH and CDR2 LQKENI. CDR3 length: 14 amino acids. Trimming removed 0 bases from V and 0 bases from J, with 6 bases in between.

This clonotype came up many times. The CDR3 loop is CASSLMGASYNEQFF. The CDR3 DNA reads TGCGCCAGCAGCTTGATGGGGGCGAGTTACAATGAGCAGTTCTTC. J is TRBJ2-1 and V is TRBV5-1; possibly TRBD1 for D (6 bases). Deletions cut 1 base from V and 4 bases from J, with 12 bases between. Germline CDR1 SGHRS, CDR2 YFSETQ. The CDR3 is made up of 15 amino acids.

This clonotype appeared a few times. This chain links TRBV20-1 with TRBJ1-6, with a tentative D call TRBD1 (5 bases). The germline gives CDR1 DFQATT, CDR2 SNEGSKA (reference sequence). The CDR3 runs 16 residues. V lost 0 bases and J lost 0, with 9 bases in between. CDR3 in DNA: TGCAGTGCTAGAGACCGACAGAGCTCCTATAATTCACCCCTCCACTTT. Its protein is CSARDRQSSYNSPLHF.

CDR3 in DNA: TGCAGTGCTAGAGTTAAAGGGAACACTGAAGCTTTCTTT. Translation: CSARVKGNTEAFF. This chain links TRBV20-1 with TRBJ1-1; D gene unclear. V lost 1 base, J lost 1 base, and 7 bases lay in between. CDR1 is DFQATT and CDR2 is SNEGSKA in the germline V gene (reference sequence). The CDR3 length is 13 residues.

The sample holds a few counts of this clonotype. CDR3 nucleotide sequence: TGTGCCACCAGTGACCGTCCCGGGACAGGGAACAGCATTCAGTACTTC. Protein sequence: CATSDRPGTGNSIQYF. The chain joins TRBV24-1 to TRBJ2-4; 9 nucleotides align to TRBD1. Trimming cost V 4 bases and J 9 bases; bases outside gene matches: 12. Germline loops: CDR1 KGHDR, CDR2 SFDVKD. CDR3 length: 16 residues.

There are many counts of this clonotype. The rearrangement links TRBV29-1 to TRBJ1-2; D is possibly TRBD1 (6 bases). V shed 7 bases and J shed 2 bases, with 8 bases lying between them. The CDR3 runs to 11 residues. Germline-derived CDR1 and CDR2 are SQVTM and ANQGSEA. In DNA form, the CDR3 reads TGCAGCGCCCAGGGGAACTATGGCTACACCTTC. Its protein is CSAQGNYGYTF.

The V and J genes are TRBV6-5 and TRBJ2-5, with TRBD1 as a possible D gene (5 bases). Germline assignment: CDR1 MNHEY and CDR2 SVGAGI. The CDR3 is 13 amino acids. The germline V and J ends were trimmed by 1 base and 3 bases, with 6 bases remaining between them. CDR3 region: CASSYLTEETQYF. CDR3 DNA: TGTGCCAGCAGTTACTTGACAGAAGAGACCCAGTACTTC.

This clonotype was counted ten times or more. The chain recombines TRBV7-6 with TRBJ1-4; the D is unclear. V dropped 0 bases and J dropped 4 bases, with 9 bases sitting between them. CDR1 and CDR2 from the germline V gene are SGHVS and FNYEAQ. The CDR3 loop spans 15 amino acids. The CDR3 sequence is CASSLAVGDNEKLFF. DNA for the CDR3: TGTGCCAGCAGCTTAGCGGTCGGAGATAATGAAAAACTGTTTTTT.

V and J are TRBV10-3 and TRBJ2-1; TRBD2 matches at 10 bases. V lost 6 bases, J lost 9 bases, and 11 bases stayed unmatched. In germline, CDR1 is ENHRY, CDR2 SYGVKD. There are 15 residues in the CDR3. CDR3 loop: CAISTTSGQGGEQFF. DNA for the CDR3: TGTGCCATCAGCACGACTAGCGGGCAAGGGGGTGAGCAGTTCTTC.

This clonotype showed up just a few times. The chain combines TRBV18 with TRBJ2-4; 9 bases map to TRBD2. The V segment lost 2 bases and the J segment 4 bases; nucleotides outside the gene matches: 6. The CDR3 is made up of 16 amino acids. Germline CDR1 and CDR2: KGHSH and LQKENI. The CDR3 DNA reads as TGTGCCAGCTCACCATTGACTAGCGGAGAAAAAAACATTCAGTACTTC. As protein: CASSPLTSGEKNIQYF.